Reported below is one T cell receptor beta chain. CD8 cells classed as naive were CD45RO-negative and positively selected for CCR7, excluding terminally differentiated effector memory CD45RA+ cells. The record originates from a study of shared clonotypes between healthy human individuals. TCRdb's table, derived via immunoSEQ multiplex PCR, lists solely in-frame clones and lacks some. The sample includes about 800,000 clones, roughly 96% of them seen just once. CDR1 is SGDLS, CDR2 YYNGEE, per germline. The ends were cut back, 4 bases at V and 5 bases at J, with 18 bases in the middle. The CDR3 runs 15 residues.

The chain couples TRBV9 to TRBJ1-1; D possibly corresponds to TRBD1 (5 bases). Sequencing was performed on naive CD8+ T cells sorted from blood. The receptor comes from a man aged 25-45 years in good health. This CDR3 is CASSSSGAPETEAFF. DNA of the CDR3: TGTGCCAGCAGCTCCTCCGGGGCCCCGGAGACTGAAGCTTTCTTT.